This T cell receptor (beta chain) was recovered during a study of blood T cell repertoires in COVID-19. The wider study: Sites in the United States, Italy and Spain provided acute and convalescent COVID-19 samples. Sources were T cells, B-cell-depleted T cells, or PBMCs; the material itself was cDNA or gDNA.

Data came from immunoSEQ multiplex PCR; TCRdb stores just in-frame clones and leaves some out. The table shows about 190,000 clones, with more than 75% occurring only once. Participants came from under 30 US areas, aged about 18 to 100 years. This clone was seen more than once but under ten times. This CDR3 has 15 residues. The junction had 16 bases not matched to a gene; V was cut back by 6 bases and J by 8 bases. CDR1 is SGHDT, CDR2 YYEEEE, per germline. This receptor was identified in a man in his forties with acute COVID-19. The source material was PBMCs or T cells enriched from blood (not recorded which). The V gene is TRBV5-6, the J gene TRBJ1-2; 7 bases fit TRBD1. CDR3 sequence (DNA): TGTGCCAGCACCGCCAATGGACAGGCTCGGCAAGGCTACACCTTC. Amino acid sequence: CASTANGQARQGYTF.